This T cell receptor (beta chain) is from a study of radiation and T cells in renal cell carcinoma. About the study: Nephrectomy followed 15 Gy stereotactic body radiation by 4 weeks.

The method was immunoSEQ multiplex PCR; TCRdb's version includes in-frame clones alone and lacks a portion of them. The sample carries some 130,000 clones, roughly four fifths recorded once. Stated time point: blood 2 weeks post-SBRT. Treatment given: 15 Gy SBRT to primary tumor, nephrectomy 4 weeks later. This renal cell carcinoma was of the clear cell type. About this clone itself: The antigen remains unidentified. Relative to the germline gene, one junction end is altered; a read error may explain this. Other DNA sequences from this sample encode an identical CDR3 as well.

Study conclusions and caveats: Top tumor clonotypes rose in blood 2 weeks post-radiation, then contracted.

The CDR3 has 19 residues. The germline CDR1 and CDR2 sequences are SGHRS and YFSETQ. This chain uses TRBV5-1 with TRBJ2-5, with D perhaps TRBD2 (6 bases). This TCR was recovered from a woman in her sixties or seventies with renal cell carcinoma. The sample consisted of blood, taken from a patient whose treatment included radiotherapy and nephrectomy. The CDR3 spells CASSLASPPTSGVQETQYF. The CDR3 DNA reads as TGCGCCAGCAGCTTGGCTAGTCCCCCGACTTCGGGAGTCCAAGAGACTCAGTACTTC.